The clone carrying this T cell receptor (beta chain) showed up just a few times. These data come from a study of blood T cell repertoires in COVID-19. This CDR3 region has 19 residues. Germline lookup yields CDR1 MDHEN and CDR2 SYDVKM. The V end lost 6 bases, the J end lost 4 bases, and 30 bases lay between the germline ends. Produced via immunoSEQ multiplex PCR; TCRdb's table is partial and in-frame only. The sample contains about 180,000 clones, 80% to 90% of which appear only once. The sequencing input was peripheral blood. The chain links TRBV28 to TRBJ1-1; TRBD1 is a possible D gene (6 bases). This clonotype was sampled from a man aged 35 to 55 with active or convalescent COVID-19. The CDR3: CASSFKGLLRDKRTTEAFF. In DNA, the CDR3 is TGTGCCAGCAGCTTTAAAGGGTTATTAAGGGACAAGCGGACCACTGAAGCTTTCTTT.